The 9 T cell receptor beta chains in this list originate from one sample, sequenced in a study of a mutant IDH1 vaccine in newly diagnosed glioma. The assay was immunoSEQ multiplex PCR, and TCRdb's table has in-frame clones only and misses some. The data hold about 64,000 clones, with roughly 83% observed a single time. Time point denoted: week 11, during vaccination. Alongside topical imiquimod, each dose of vaccine comprised 300 ug of mutant IDH1 20-mer peptide. Antigens of these TCRs are unknown. The sequences come from PBMCs, collected from a glioma patient whose treatment included an IDH1 peptide vaccine. These receptors were taken from a woman aged 50 to 65 with glioma.

The table lists this clone with a few counts. The V and J genes are TRBV9 and TRBJ2-3; 9 bases fit TRBD1. With V trimmed by 3 bases and J by 3 bases, 8 bases remained unmatched. Per the germline V gene, CDR1 is SGDLS and CDR2 is YYNGEE. CDR3 length equals 16 residues. The CDR3 loop is CASSGYDRGWTDTQYF. CDR3 DNA: TGTGCCAGCAGCGGATACGACAGGGGGTGGACAGATACGCAGTATTTT.

The V gene is TRBV30, the J gene TRBJ2-3; 7 nucleotides agree with TRBD2. V trimming: 0 bases; J trimming: 2 bases; junction bases outside the gene matches: 5. Per the germline V gene, CDR1 is GTSNPN and CDR2 is SVGIG (reference sequence). CDR3 size: 15 residues. CDR3 sequence (DNA): TGTGCCTGGAGTGTACAACGGGGGGTCACAGATACGCAGTATTTT. It specifies CAWSVQRGVTDTQYF.

The chain recombines TRBV4-1 with TRBJ2-2; no definite D call. The CDR3 loop spans 14 amino acids. With 0 bases removed from V and 6 bases from J, the gap between germline ends came to 8 bases. Looked up from germline, CDR1 is MGHRA and CDR2 is YSYEKL. In DNA, the CDR3 is TGCGCCAGCAGCCAAGATGCGAGGCCCGGGGAGCTGTTTTTT. Protein product: CASSQDARPGELFF.

This rearrangement joins TRBV5-1 to TRBJ2-7; D is undetermined. Germline V gene sequence: CDR1 SGHRS, CDR2 YFSETQ. Between the trimmed V and J ends, which lost 4 bases and 6 bases, there was a span of 11 bases. The length of the CDR3 is 12 residues. In DNA, the CDR3 is TGCGCCAGCAGCAATAACAACGGCGAGCAGTACTTC. It specifies CASSNNNGEQYF.

In nucleotides, the CDR3 is TGTGCCAGCAGCCCCTCTGGAAGTAGTGTGGAGACCCAGTACTTC. Its translation is CASSPSGSSVETQYF. The rearrangement uses TRBV5-6 and TRBJ2-5; no clear D. There are 15 residues in the CDR3. V lost 4 bases and J lost 5, with 18 bases in between. The V gene's germline CDR1 is SGHDT and CDR2 YYEEEE.

This clone was seen just once. The J gene is TRBJ2-7, the V gene TRBV6-1, with D hard to call. The CDR3 totals 13 residues. The V gene lost 7 bases and the J gene lost 0 bases, with 10 bases spanning the gap. The germline CDR1 and CDR2 sequences are MNHNS and SASEGT. Here the CDR3 reads CASIFPPSYEQYF. CDR3 DNA sequence: TGTGCCAGCATTTTTCCACCCTCCTACGAGCAGTACTTC.

The chain couples TRBV19 to TRBJ1-5; D gene uncertain. CDR1 and CDR2 (germline): LNHDA, SQIVND (reference sequence). V was clipped by 5 bases and J by 8 bases, with 13 bases between them. This CDR3 comprises 13 residues. In nucleotides, the CDR3 is TGTGCCAGTAGTCTGCGACGGATAGAGCCCCAGCATTTT. This encodes CASSLRRIEPQHF.

The V call is TRBV2, the J call TRBJ2-3; D not resolved. The CDR3 runs 12 residues. Trimming left V 6 bases short and J 10 bases short, with 14 bases between. Germline loops: CDR1 SNHLY, CDR2 FYNNEI. The CDR3 DNA reads as TGTGCCAGCAGGAAGACTGAGCAGGCGCAGTATTTT. It specifies CASRKTEQAQYF.

The chain recombines TRBV5-4 with TRBJ1-5; possible D gene TRBD1, 6 bases. CDR3 length: 14 residues. In germline, CDR1 is SGHNT, CDR2 YYREEE (reference sequence). Deletions cut 3 bases from V and 4 bases from J, with 11 bases between. Here the CDR3 reads CASSSAGVNQPQHF. CDR3 in DNA: TGTGCCAGCAGCTCCGCAGGGGTTAATCAGCCCCAGCATTTT.